This T cell receptor beta chain was retrieved from a study of T cells in Graves' hyperthyroidism and ophthalmopathy. This clonotype was detected many times. Amplification of TCR beta CDR3 regions used RNA as the template. First-round RT-PCR targeting the TCR CDR3 was performed with the HTBI primer set. TCRdb re-called the multiplex PCR reads with MiXCR, one entry per CDR3 protein. Of 200,000 or so distinct CDR3 sequences in the sample, approximately 16% were seen once. Germline V CDR1 and CDR2: MDHEN, SYDVKM. The trim removed 6 bases at V and 5 bases at J, leaving 7 bases unmatched. The CDR3 consists of 16 residues.

The sequence derives from a woman between 45 and 60 years old with Graves' hyperthyroidism. Specimen: blood. This sequence joins TRBV28 and TRBJ2-1, with 13 positions matching TRBD2. The CDR3 coding sequence is TGTGCCAGCAGAATAATACTAGCGGGAGGGGACAATGAGCAGTTCTTC. Translated, it gives CASRIILAGGDNEQFF. Together with reference TRBV28 and TRBJ2-1, the CDR3 gives the full variable domain: DVKVTQSSRYLVKRTGEKVFLECVQDMDHENMFWYRQDPGLGLRLIYFSYDVKMKEKGDIPEGYSVSREKKERFSLILESASTNQTSMYLCASRIILAGGDNEQFFGPGTRLTVL.